Following are 25 T cell receptor beta chains from one sample sequenced in a study of T cell responses to AZD1222 COVID-19 vaccine. Here immunoSEQ multiplex PCR was the method, and the copy in TCRdb shows in-frame clones only, minus some. The sample shows roughly 78,000 clones, 82% of them seen only once. The sequences come from peripheral blood, collected on day 0 of AZD1222 vaccination. The source is an adult in good health.

This clone was observed a handful of times. V usage is TRBV30 and J usage is TRBJ1-2; D gene uncertain. Germline-derived CDR1 and CDR2 are GTSNPN and SVGIG (reference sequence). V shed 5 bases and J shed 4 bases, with 14 bases lying between them. The CDR3 contains 13 residues. The CDR3, as DNA: TGTGCCTGGGAAAAAAACGGACGCTATGGCTACACCTTC. It is translated as CAWEKNGRYGYTF.

The chain uses TRBV6-5 and TRBJ2-3; 9 bases agree with TRBD1. Trimming removed 6 bases from V and 5 bases from J; junction bases left unmatched: 9. The CDR3 totals 15 residues. The germline CDR1 and CDR2 sequences are MNHEY and SVGAGI. The CDR3 is CASRATGGAGDTQYF. CDR3 coding DNA: TGTGCCAGCAGAGCTACAGGGGGCGCAGGAGATACGCAGTATTTT.

The V and J genes are TRBV5-1 and TRBJ1-4, with a tentative D call TRBD1 (6 bases). CDR1 SGHRS and CDR2 YFSETQ come from the germline V gene. Between the trimmed V and J ends, which lost 6 bases and 8 bases, there was a span of 20 bases. This CDR3 spans 15 amino acids. CDR3 region: CASTPGGRGGEKLFF. Here the CDR3 DNA reads TGCGCCAGCACCCCGGGAGGCAGGGGAGGCGAAAAACTGTTTTTT.

The rearrangement uses TRBV2 and TRBJ2-7, with 9 bases lining up with TRBD2. CDR3 length: 14 amino acids. J was trimmed by 0 bases and V by 10 bases; bases with no gene match: 7. CDR1 SNHLY and CDR2 FYNNEI come from the germline V gene. The CDR3 DNA reads TGTGCCACCTCAGGACTAGCGAGCTCCTACGAGCAGTACTTC. This sequence encodes CATSGLASSYEQYF.

The chain combines TRBV4-3 with TRBJ1-4, with a weak D call TRBD1 (6 bases). Germline assignment: CDR1 LGHNA and CDR2 YSLEER. Trimming shortened V by 3 bases and J by 8 bases, and 19 bases separated the two germline ends. CDR3 length equals 16 residues. The CDR3 coding sequence is TGCGCCAGCAGCCACTTAGGCGAGGGGGATAGCGAAAAACTGTTTTTT. Its translation is CASSHLGEGDSEKLFF.

The chain joins TRBV9 to TRBJ2-7; tentatively, D is TRBD1 (5 bases). V was shortened by 0 bases and J by 1 base, with 11 bases between the two germline ends. CDR3 length equals 15 residues. Per germline, CDR1 SGDLS and CDR2 YYNGEE. Here the CDR3 reads CASSVGPDNSYEQYF. The CDR3 DNA is TGTGCCAGCAGCGTAGGCCCGGACAATTCCTACGAGCAGTACTTC.

The J gene is TRBJ1-2, the V gene TRBV12-3 or TRBV12-4; no definite D call. This CDR3 contains 13 residues. Deletions cut 3 bases from V and 4 bases from J, with 9 bases between. CDR3 DNA: TGTGCCAGCAGTTTGAATGGAGTCTATGGCTACACCTTC. Protein product: CASSLNGVYGYTF.

This chain joins TRBV23-1 and TRBJ1-2; no clear D. Being an ORF, TRBV23-1 has a function that is uncertain. The ends were cut back, 2 bases at V and 7 bases at J, with 11 bases in the middle. The CDR3 contains 13 residues. The CDR3 DNA reads TGCGCCAGCAGTCAACCGGGATCCTCTGGCTACACCTTC. It specifies CASSQPGSSGYTF.

This chain joins TRBV2 and TRBJ1-5, with TRBD1 identical over 7 bases. Germline V gene lookup returns CDR1 SNHLY and CDR2 FYNNEI. V shed 4 bases, J shed 3 bases, and the junction held 9 bases outside the gene matches. There are 16 residues in the CDR3. In nucleotides, the CDR3 is TGTGCCAGCAGTGCGCTGGGGACAGAATACAATCAGCCCCAGCATTTT. It yields the protein CASSALGTEYNQPQHF.

This rearrangement joins TRBV19 to TRBJ2-1; D remains unclear. The CDR3 extends over 14 amino acids. Germline loops: CDR1 LNHDA, CDR2 SQIVND (reference sequence). Trimming took 5 bases from V and 0 from J, leaving 8 bases between them. The CDR3 region is CASSSPSSYNEQFF. DNA of the CDR3: TGTGCCAGTAGTTCCCCAAGCTCCTACAATGAGCAGTTCTTC.

The V gene is TRBV10-3, the J gene TRBJ1-1; tentative D call: TRBD1 (6 bases). Trimming took 0 bases from V and 0 from J, leaving 11 bases between them. The CDR3 is 16 residues long. The germline V gene encodes CDR1 ENHRY and CDR2 SYGVKD. CDR3 sequence reads: CAISESARGLNTEAFF. In nucleotides, the CDR3 is TGTGCCATCAGTGAGTCGGCCAGGGGCTTGAACACTGAAGCTTTCTTT.

The chain combines TRBV5-6 with TRBJ1-6; D is unresolved. With 4 bases removed from V and 7 bases from J, the gap between germline ends came to 6 bases. The CDR3 sequence is 12 residues long. In germline, CDR1 is SGHDT, CDR2 YYEEEE. In DNA form, the CDR3 reads TGTGCCAGCAGCGCTGGAAATTCACCCCTCCACTTT. The encoded protein is CASSAGNSPLHF.

This rearrangement joins TRBV7-9 to TRBJ2-2; no clear D gene. The CDR3 has 12 amino acids. Trimming cost V 6 bases and J 5 bases, with 7 bases left between them. Per germline, CDR1 SEHNR and CDR2 FQNEAQ (reference sequence). The DNA for the CDR3 is TGTGCCAGCAGTTCGACTACCGGGGAGCTGTTTTTT. Its translation: CASSSTTGELFF.

The chain links TRBV6-2 or TRBV6-3 to TRBJ2-2; D may be TRBD1 (5 bases). This CDR3 comprises 15 residues. Germline loops: CDR1 MNHEY, CDR2 SVGEGT. Trimming shortened V by 4 bases and J by 6 bases, and 15 bases separated the two germline ends. In DNA, the CDR3 is TGTGCCAGCAGTTCGGCAGGGTCAGGTGCCGGGGAGCTGTTTTTT. Residues: CASSSAGSGAGELFF.

The chain links TRBV6-5 to TRBJ2-1, with a possible D match to TRBD1 (6 bases). With 0 bases removed from V and 6 bases from J, the gap between germline ends came to 12 bases. This CDR3 has 15 residues. CDR1 MNHEY and CDR2 SVGAGI come from the germline V gene. CDR3 nucleotide sequence: TGTGCCAGCAGTTACTCGTGGGGGCGGCTCAATGAGCAGTTCTTC. The encoded protein is CASSYSWGRLNEQFF.

This chain joins TRBV3-1 (or the pseudogene TRBV3-2) and TRBJ1-2, with D unresolved. Looked up from germline, CDR1 is LGHDT and CDR2 is YNNKEL (reference sequence). The CDR3 runs to 14 residues. With 0 bases removed from V and 4 bases from J, the gap between germline ends came to 9 bases. CDR3 protein: CASSQENGIYGYTF. Here the CDR3 DNA reads TGTGCCAGCAGCCAAGAAAACGGGATCTATGGCTACACCTTC.

The chain recombines TRBV30 with TRBJ2-3, with 11 bases that match TRBD2. With V trimmed by 3 bases and J by 4 bases, 3 bases remained unmatched. CDR1 GTSNPN and CDR2 SVGIG come from the germline V gene (reference sequence). This CDR3 is built from 14 residues. The CDR3 reads CAWRPGLAADTQYF. In DNA, the CDR3 is TGTGCCTGGAGGCCGGGACTAGCGGCAGATACGCAGTATTTT.

The genes are TRBV19 and TRBJ2-7; 7 bases are shared with TRBD2. Germline CDR1 and CDR2: LNHDA and SQIVND (reference sequence). The CDR3 contains 13 residues. V shed 3 bases and J 5 bases; nucleotides not matched to a gene: 4. The CDR3 is CASSMSGVHEQYF. DNA for the CDR3: TGTGCCAGTAGTATGAGCGGGGTCCACGAGCAGTACTTC.

The chain combines TRBV6-5 with TRBJ2-1; no clear D gene. The germline V gene has CDR1 MNHEY and CDR2 SVGAGI. The CDR3 has 14 residues. The V end lost 0 bases, the J end lost 9 bases, and 12 bases lay between the germline ends. The CDR3, as DNA: TGTGCCAGCAGTTACTCTTTGGACGCTGGTGAGCAGTTCTTC. This sequence encodes CASSYSLDAGEQFF.

This chain connects TRBV7-2 to TRBJ2-1; no clear D gene. Germline CDR1 SGHTA, CDR2 FQGNSA. The CDR3 totals 12 residues. V gave up 5 bases and J gave up 10 bases, with 12 bases separating them. For the CDR3, the DNA is TGTGCCAGCAGCCCGCCACTGGCGGAGCAGTTCTTC. Translated: CASSPPLAEQFF.

This clone was seen more than once but under ten times. The V gene is TRBV6-5, the J gene TRBJ2-7; 8 positions agree with TRBD2. This CDR3 spans 14 amino acids. In germline, CDR1 is MNHEY, CDR2 SVGAGI. V dropped 6 bases and J dropped 10; count of bases not matched to a gene: 14. The CDR3, as DNA: TGTGCCAGCAGCTCCGCGGGGGGTCGAAACACCCAGTACTTC. This codes for CASSSAGGRNTQYF.

CDR3 in DNA: TGTGCCAGCAGCCAACTTAGCGGGAGGGCGACAGATACGCAGTATTTT. Its protein product is CASSQLSGRATDTQYF. V is TRBV3-1 (or the pseudogene TRBV3-2) and J is TRBJ2-3; 11 bases are shared with TRBD2. The CDR3 length is 16 residues. Germline CDR1 LGHDT, CDR2 YNNKEL (reference sequence). V lost 2 bases and J lost 3; bases outside the gene matches: 4.

The J gene is TRBJ2-1, the V gene TRBV9; D gene ambiguous. Germline CDR1 reads SGDLS; CDR2 reads YYNGEE. The CDR3 spans 14 residues. Trimming took 4 bases from V and 10 from J, leaving 18 bases between them. Written as DNA, the CDR3 is TGTGCCAGCAGCCCTGCATACGCAATGGGGGAGCAGTTCTTC. This gives the protein CASSPAYAMGEQFF.

The chain is built from TRBV18 and TRBJ2-3; 12 bases match TRBD2. Looked up from germline, CDR1 is KGHSH and CDR2 is LQKENI. Germline trimming cut 2 bases from V and 6 bases from J; bases unmatched to any gene: 6. The CDR3 length is 16 residues. CDR3 nucleotides: TGTGCCAGCTCACCATTCCGGACTAGCGGGGACGATACGCAGTATTTT. Amino acid sequence: CASSPFRTSGDDTQYF.

The table lists this clone with a few counts. The genes are TRBV12-5 and TRBJ1-2; 7 bases are shared with TRBD1. The V gene's germline CDR1 is LGHNT and CDR2 FRNRAP. The junction had 6 bases not matched to a gene; V was cut back by 2 bases and J by 3 bases. The CDR3 has 15 residues. This CDR3 is CASGLTRQGDYGYTF. The CDR3 DNA is TGTGCTAGTGGTTTGACCCGACAGGGAGACTATGGCTACACCTTC.